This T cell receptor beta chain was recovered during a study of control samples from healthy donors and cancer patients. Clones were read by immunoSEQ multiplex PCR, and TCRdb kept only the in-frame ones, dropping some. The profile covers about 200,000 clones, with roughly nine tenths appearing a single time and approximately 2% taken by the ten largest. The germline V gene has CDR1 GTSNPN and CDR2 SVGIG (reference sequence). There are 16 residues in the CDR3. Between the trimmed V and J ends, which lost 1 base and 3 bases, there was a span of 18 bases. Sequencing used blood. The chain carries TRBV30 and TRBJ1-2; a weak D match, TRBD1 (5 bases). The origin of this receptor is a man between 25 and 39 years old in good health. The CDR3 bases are TGTGCCTGGAGTGACGAAAGACAGCAGGGATACTATGGCTACACCTTC. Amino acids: CAWSDERQQGYYGYTF.